Each of the 7 T cell receptor beta chains below was sequenced from the same sample in a study of T cell responses to AZD1222 COVID-19 vaccine. Repertoires were generated with immunoSEQ multiplex PCR, while TCRdb's copy carries only in-frame clones and drops some. Of around 84,000 clones listed, 85% to 90% are singletons. Sequencing was performed on peripheral blood, taken on day 0 of AZD1222 vaccination. These receptors were taken from an adult in good health.

This chain uses TRBV11-2 with TRBJ2-1; possibly TRBD1 for D (6 bases). The length of the CDR3 is 18 residues. CDR1 is SGHAT and CDR2 is FQNNGV in the germline V gene. The V gene lost 1 base and the J gene lost 3 bases, with 19 bases spanning the gap. Written as DNA, the CDR3 is TGTGCCAGCAGCTTAGTAGGATCGGAACAGGGAGACTACAATGAGCAGTTCTTC. Translating it yields CASSLVGSEQGDYNEQFF.

CDR3 sequence reads: CASSSTPGGTGRGYTF. CDR3 sequence (DNA): TGTGCCAGCAGTTCCACCCCCGGCGGGACAGGCCGTGGCTACACCTTC. The chain carries TRBV28 and TRBJ1-2; 8 bases line up with TRBD1. This CDR3 spans 16 amino acids. In germline, CDR1 is MDHEN, CDR2 SYDVKM. Unmatched junction bases numbered 14, after V lost 4 bases and J lost 7 bases.

The rearrangement joins TRBV4-1 to TRBJ2-7; 7 nucleotides line up with TRBD1. Unmatched junction bases numbered 4, after V lost 1 base and J lost 4 bases. In germline, CDR1 is MGHRA, CDR2 YSYEKL. This CDR3 has 14 amino acids. The CDR3: CASSQGPGGYEQYF. CDR3 nucleotides: TGCGCCAGCAGCCAAGGTCCAGGGGGATACGAGCAGTACTTC.

The CDR3 nucleotides read TGTGCCAGCAGTTCCGGACTGAGGACCTACGAGCAGTACTTC. This encodes CASSSGLRTYEQYF. The rearrangement uses TRBV27 and TRBJ2-7; maybe TRBD2 (5 bases). This CDR3 spans 14 amino acids. V was clipped by 4 bases and J by 2 bases, with 12 bases between them. CDR1 and CDR2 from the germline V gene are MNHEY and SMNVEV (reference sequence).

The V and J genes are TRBV29-1 and TRBJ1-1; D remains ambiguous. V shed 4 bases and J shed 0 bases, with 9 bases lying between them. CDR3 length equals 13 residues. CDR1 and CDR2 (germline): SQVTM, ANQGSEA. The CDR3 DNA reads TGCAGCGTTGTCCCGGGGTTGAACACTGAAGCTTTCTTT. Encoded protein: CSVVPGLNTEAFF.

This clone was seen more than once but under ten times. This rearrangement joins TRBV24-1 to TRBJ2-3, with 10 bases identical to TRBD1. Germline CDR1 reads KGHDR; CDR2 reads SFDVKD. The V and J ends lost 3 bases and 3 bases, in that order; junction bases with no gene match: 2. The CDR3 is 15 amino acids. The CDR3: CATSDGQGGTDTQYF. CDR3 in DNA: TGTGCCACCAGTGATGGACAGGGGGGAACAGATACGCAGTATTTT.

V is TRBV3-1 (or the pseudogene TRBV3-2) and J is TRBJ1-1; the D is unclear. The CDR3 contains 12 residues. CDR1 is LGHDT, CDR2 YNNKEL, per germline (reference sequence). Between the trimmed V and J ends, which lost 6 bases and 12 bases, there was a span of 17 bases. In nucleotides, the CDR3 is TGTGCCAGCAGAGCCAATTATGCGGGGACTTTCTTT. Its translation is CASRANYAGTFF.